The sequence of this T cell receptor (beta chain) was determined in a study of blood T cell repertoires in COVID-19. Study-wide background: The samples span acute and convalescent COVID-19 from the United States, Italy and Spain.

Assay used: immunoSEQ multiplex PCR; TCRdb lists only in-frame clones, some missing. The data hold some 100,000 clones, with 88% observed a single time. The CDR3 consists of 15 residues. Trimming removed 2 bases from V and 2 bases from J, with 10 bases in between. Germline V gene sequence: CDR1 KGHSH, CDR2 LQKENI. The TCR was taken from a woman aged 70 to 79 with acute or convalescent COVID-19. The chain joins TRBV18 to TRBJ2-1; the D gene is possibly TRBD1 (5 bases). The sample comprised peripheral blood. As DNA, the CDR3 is TGTGCCAGCTCACCAGACAGCTCGACCTACAATGAGCAGTTCTTC. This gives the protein CASSPDSSTYNEQFF.